This T cell receptor (beta chain) was identified in a study of T cell changes during pregnancy in multiple sclerosis. Germline lookup yields CDR1 SGDLS and CDR2 YYNGEE. The CDR3 runs to 14 residues. V was cut by 1 base and J by 1 base, with 8 bases left in between. Only in-frame clones appear in the TCRdb table, and some are missing; sequencing was by immunoSEQ multiplex PCR. The sample shows tens of thousands of clones, more than 85% of them seen only once. The specimen was CD4+ T cells from peripheral blood mononuclear cells, collected after pregnancy. This sequence was found in a female donor in good health, enrolled as a control in a pregnancy study. The chain is built from TRBV9 and TRBJ2-5; tentatively, D is TRBD2 (5 bases). In nucleotides, the CDR3 is TGTGCCAGCAGCGTAACAGCGGTCCAAGAGACCCAGTACTTC. It encodes CASSVTAVQETQYF.